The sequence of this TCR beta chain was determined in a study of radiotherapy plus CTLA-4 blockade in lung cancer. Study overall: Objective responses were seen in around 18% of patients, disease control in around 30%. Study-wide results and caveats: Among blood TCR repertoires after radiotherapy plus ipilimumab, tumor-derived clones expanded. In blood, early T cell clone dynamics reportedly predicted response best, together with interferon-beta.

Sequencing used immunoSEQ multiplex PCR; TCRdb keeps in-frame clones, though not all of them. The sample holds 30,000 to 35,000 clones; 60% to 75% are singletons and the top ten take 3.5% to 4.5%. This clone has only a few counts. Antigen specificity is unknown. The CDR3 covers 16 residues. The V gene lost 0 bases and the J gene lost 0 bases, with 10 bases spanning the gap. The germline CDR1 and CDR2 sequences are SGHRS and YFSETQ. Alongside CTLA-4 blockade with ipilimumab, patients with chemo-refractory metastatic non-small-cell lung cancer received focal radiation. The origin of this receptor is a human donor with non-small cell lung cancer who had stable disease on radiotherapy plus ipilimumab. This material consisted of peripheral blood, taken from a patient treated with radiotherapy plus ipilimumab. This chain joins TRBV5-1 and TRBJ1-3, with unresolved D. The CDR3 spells CASSLEVGGSGNTIYF. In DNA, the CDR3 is TGCGCCAGCAGCTTGGAGGTGGGTGGCTCTGGAAACACCATATATTTT.